This T cell receptor beta chain was documented in a study of T-cell reconstitution after alpha-beta-depleted transplantation in children. By share, this clonotype counts as medium-sized (0.01 to 0.1%). Using unique molecular identifiers, the investigators prepared the TCRbeta library. TCRdb ran MiXCR on the PCR reads and lists one entry per CDR3 protein. The data hold approximately 170,000 distinct CDR3 sequences, with roughly 11% observed a single time. With 4 bases removed from V and 4 bases from J, the gap between germline ends came to 6 bases. The CDR3 totals 11 residues. The V gene's germline CDR1 is SQVTM and CDR2 ANQGSEA.

This TCR was recovered from a boy aged 2 to 9 with acute myeloid leukemia, due to receive a stem cell transplant. V gene TRBV29-1 combines with J gene TRBJ2-3; D is unresolved. The sequencing here drew on PBMCs, taken before TCRalphabeta/CD19-depleted stem cell transplant. CDR3 sequence reads: CSVATSDTQYF. The DNA of the CDR3 is TGCAGCGTTGCGACCTCAGATACGCAGTATTTT.